Listed below are T cell receptor beta chains from one sample, sequenced in a study of cytomegalovirus exposure and HLA in healthy donors. Generated by immunoSEQ multiplex PCR, the TCRdb table keeps only in-frame clones and is missing some. The data contain approximately 190,000 clones, over 75% of them seen just once; the ten biggest clones take up 0.08% to 0.1%. Sequencing was done on a sample of PBMCs. The source of these receptors is a boy aged 2 to 10 in good health and CMV-seronegative. The CDR3 runs from the conserved cysteine through the conserved F or W.

TRBJ2-7 TRBV6-5 CASSSRDTLYEQYF
TRBJ2-2 TRBV10-3 CAISGHSGGQGSTGELFF
TRBJ2-7 TRBV2 CASSDTPTGITYEQYF
TRBJ1-2 TRBV12-5 CASGLAGSYGYTF
TRBJ1-2 TRBV4-2 CASSPGEGDTYGYTF
TRBJ2-7 TRBV7-9 CASSLLQGAASLKQYF
TRBJ2-7 TRBV28 CASSVTGGEQYF
TRBJ1-2 TRBV9 CASSVGRVKYGYTF
TRBJ1-3 TRBV4-3 CASSQDLGGGGRNTIYF
TRBJ2-1 TRBV4-1 CASSQVGGSYNEQFF
TRBJ2-6 TRBV10-3 CAAHRDSGANVLTF
TRBJ1-2 TRBV13 CASSNPTAGLGYTF
TRBJ1-6 TRBV7-2 CASRWTGDGSPLHF
TRBJ2-1 TRBV5-1 CASSVGTSGGVREQFF
TRBJ2-1 TRBV5-1 CASSIGGGDNEQFF
TRBJ1-2 TRBV11-2 CASSRFGHYGYTF
TRBJ1-6 TRBV7-9 CASSPRWGQGNSPLHF
TRBJ1-2 TRBV28 CASSFPFIYGYTF
TRBJ2-5 TRBV2 CASRRGAQETQYF
TRBJ2-5 TRBV7-2 CASSSPTSGGGGKTQYF
TRBJ2-1 TRBV4-3 CASSPQMDRSEQFF
TRBJ2-3 TRBV7-2 CASSLWTSGGGTQYF
TRBJ2-5 TRBV5-1 CASRVSGTGVGETQYF
TRBJ1-3 TRBV25-1 CASSGGPFSGNTIYF
TRBJ2-3 TRBV7-8 CASSFRRQVSTDTQYF
TRBJ1-2 TRBV19 CASSVPGQERGYTF